This T cell receptor (beta chain) stems from a study of OX40 agonist ivuxolimab in advanced cancers. For the study at large: Patients received the agonistic anti-OX40 (CD134) antibody ivuxolimab. Six ivuxolimab dose levels, 0.01 to 10 mg/kg, were given intravenously every 2 weeks.

This CDR3 comprises 16 residues. Per the germline V gene, CDR1 is MDHEN and CDR2 is SYDVKM. The V gene end was trimmed by 2 bases and the J gene end by 3 bases; junction bases not matched to a gene: 10. Researchers took blood at baseline, on cycle 4 day 1, and on cycle 7 day 1. TCRdb keeps only in-frame clones here, not all; method: immunoSEQ multiplex PCR. The table includes some 68,000 clones, about 87% detected once. This clone is medium-sized in the sample. The sequence was obtained from an adult with an advanced solid tumor such as melanoma, head and neck, liver or kidney cancer. This specimen consisted of CD4+ or CD8+ T cells sorted from blood, obtained in a trial of the OX40 agonist ivuxolimab. The rearrangement joins TRBV28 to TRBJ2-7, with 7 bases that match TRBD2. CDR3 DNA: TGTGCCAGCAGTTTAATCGGGGCTAGCGGACTCTACGAGCAGTACTTC. Translation gives CASSLIGASGLYEQYF. Using reference TRBV28 and TRBJ2-7 for the parts outside the CDR3, the full variable domain is DVKVTQSSRYLVKRTGEKVFLECVQDMDHENMFWYRQDPGLGLRLIYFSYDVKMKEKGDIPEGYSVSREKKERFSLILESASTNQTSMYLCASSLIGASGLYEQYFGPGTRLTVT.